This T cell receptor beta chain was recovered during a study of immune characterization of retroperitoneal liposarcoma. The CDR3 length is 14 residues. Germline CDR1 and CDR2: SGHTA and FQGTGA. Trimming took 7 bases from V and 3 from J; bases not matched to a gene: 7. TCRdb fed the PCR reads into MiXCR, producing one record per CDR3 protein. The data contain 3,000 to 3,500 distinct CDR3 sequences, 40% to 55% of them seen just once; the ten biggest clones take up more than 45%. This TCR derives from a male donor with retroperitoneal liposarcoma. The gene calls are TRBV7-3 and TRBJ1-1; 8 bases line up with TRBD1. The sample was tumor tissue. CDR3 residues: CASKPRQGYTEAFF. The CDR3 DNA is TGTGCCAGCAAGCCACGACAGGGGTACACTGAAGCTTTCTTT.